A selection of T cell receptor beta chains follows, all from one sample in a study of blood T cell repertoires in COVID-19. Data came from immunoSEQ multiplex PCR; TCRdb stores just in-frame clones and leaves some out. This table has over 350,000 clones, about 89% appearing once. Source material: PBMCs or T cells enriched from blood (not recorded which). These receptors originate from a woman between 35 and 50 years old who had been exposed to COVID-19. Both conserved end residues are trimmed from each CDR3. D genes are given only for firm matches.

>TRBJ2-1|-|TRBV11-3
ASSLDPGAVSEQF
>TRBJ1-2|-|TRBV7-2
ASSLGAGQGGYT
>TRBJ1-2|-|TRBV5-4
ASSSGQDYGYT
>TRBJ2-7|TRBD1|TRBV24-1
ATSDSTGGRQY
>TRBJ1-2|TRBD1|TRBV3-1/TRBV3-2
ASSRSGTGTLLANYGYT
>TRBJ1-5|-|TRBV19
ATDLAGNQPQH
>TRBJ2-7|TRBD1|TRBV20-1
SASQGQGDYEQY
>TRBJ2-5|TRBD2|TRBV5-4
ASSFASGEEETQY
>TRBJ2-3|-|TRBV30
AWSVGRGTDTQY
>TRBJ2-5|-|TRBV12-3/TRBV12-4
ASSFRETQY
>TRBJ1-1|-|TRBV29-1
SVERGRGNTEAF
>TRBJ2-3|-|TRBV2
ASKRDSQYTQY
>TRBJ2-1|TRBD1|TRBV18
ASSKKQGIEQF
>TRBJ1-6|TRBD1|TRBV19
ASSKPPGGNSPLH
>TRBJ2-4|TRBD1|TRBV13
ASSTEQGKNIQY
>TRBJ1-2|-|TRBV5-5
ASSLDGRRTDGYT
>TRBJ2-7|-|TRBV11-1
ASSFGRGMYEQY
>TRBJ2-7|TRBD2|TRBV3-1/TRBV3-2
ASSQEGASGPR
>TRBJ1-1|-|TRBV5-1
ASSAQGFGTEAF
>TRBJ2-1|-|TRBV11-3
ASSFGGSYNEQF
>TRBJ2-1|TRBD2|TRBV20-1
SASGFGGGHSSYNEQF
>TRBJ1-1|-|TRBV6-2/TRBV6-3
ASSYVRDLAVPSPRTEAF
>TRBJ1-3|TRBD1|TRBV19
ASGYRGASGNTIY
>TRBJ1-4|TRBD1|TRBV5-1
ASSLGTGEGEKLF
>TRBJ1-1|-|TRBV19
ASSITGNTEAF
>TRBJ2-3|TRBD2|TRBV5-4
ASSLGLAGGSGTDTQY
>TRBJ2-3|TRBD2|TRBV3-1/TRBV3-2
ASSQVTAGTSGRKPHTDTQY
>TRBJ2-7|-|TRBV18
ASSPGSSYEQY
>TRBJ1-3|TRBD1|TRBV2
ASKGDSVRTGEVSGNTIY
>TRBJ2-7|-|TRBV5-1
ASSLDPWQYEQY
>TRBJ1-2|-|TRBV7-9
ASSLATAYGYT
>TRBJ2-1|-|TRBV15
ATSRDQARTGTGSSYNEQF
>TRBJ2-5|TRBD2|TRBV5-8
ASGGGIETQY
>TRBJ1-5|-|TRBV11-3
ASSPPVRGGNQPQH
>TRBJ2-7|TRBD2|TRBV12-5
ASGFGLAGAYEQY
>TRBJ1-2|-|TRBV21-1
ASSIQGAQNNGYT
>TRBJ2-3|-|TRBV7-9
ASSLWARTTDTQY
>TRBJ2-7|-|TRBV6-1
ASSEGSLTYEQY
>TRBJ1-2|TRBD1|TRBV10-3
AISPGQGEPFYYGYT
>TRBJ1-2|TRBD1|TRBV19
ATRAGGVYGYT
>TRBJ2-5|TRBD1|TRBV11-3
ASSSPWFGTGAQETQY
>TRBJ2-4|TRBD2|TRBV19
ASRLSGGASIQY
>TRBJ2-3|-|TRBV27
ASSLSAGSTDTQY
>TRBJ2-6|-|TRBV19
ASTTDSGANVLT
>TRBJ1-5|-|TRBV5-6
ASSFRAYSNQPQH
>TRBJ1-2|TRBD1|TRBV18
ASSLTGQGAVGYT
>TRBJ1-5|TRBD1|TRBV19
ASSIKGTEYSNQPQH
>TRBJ1-2|-|TRBV7-5
VRSSTGGYT
>TRBJ1-2|TRBD1|TRBV19
ASSKREQGDYGYT